The T cell receptor (beta chain) described here comes from a study of blood T cell repertoires in COVID-19. Study overall: The study drew acute and convalescent COVID-19 samples from the United States, Italy and Spain. The cDNA or gDNA used as material had been derived from T cells, B-cell-depleted T cells, or PBMCs.

The participants were between about 18 and 89 years old and came from under 25 US areas. TCRdb's table, derived via immunoSEQ multiplex PCR, lists solely in-frame clones and lacks some. The table includes some 62,000 clones, about 82% detected once. This CDR3 region has 14 residues. Germline assignment: CDR1 KGHSH and CDR2 LQKENI. V was pared by 3 bases and J by 1 base, with 9 bases between. The sample was PBMCs or T cells enriched from blood (not recorded which). The sequence derives from a woman in her 40s with acute COVID-19. The chain recombines TRBV18 with TRBJ2-5, with D perhaps TRBD1 (5 bases). The CDR3 reads CASSPGRAQETQYF. CDR3 in DNA: TGTGCCAGCTCACCGGGCAGGGCCCAAGAGACCCAGTACTTC.